Presented here are 5 T cell receptor beta chains from one specimen sequenced in a study of blood T cell repertoires in COVID-19. Assay: immunoSEQ multiplex PCR; the TCRdb copy retains only in-frame clones and omits some. Among 300,000 to 400,000 clones, around 89% were seen once, and the ten largest hold approximately 1.6%. Input material: peripheral blood. Source of these receptors: a woman in her 30s with COVID-19, enrolled during active disease.

This chain joins TRBV2 and TRBJ1-6; TRBD1 might be the D (6 bases). The CDR3 runs to 14 residues. Germline loops: CDR1 SNHLY, CDR2 FYNNEI. Deletions cut 7 bases from V and 0 bases from J, with 7 bases between. The CDR3 here is CASKDSSYNSPLHF. The DNA for the CDR3 is TGTGCCAGCAAGGACAGCTCCTATAATTCACCCCTCCACTTT.

The rearrangement joins TRBV6-5 to TRBJ1-4; D unclear. Per the germline V gene, CDR1 is MNHEY and CDR2 is SVGAGI. Between the trimmed V and J ends, which lost 11 bases and 8 bases, there was a span of 15 bases. There are 12 residues in the CDR3. Here the CDR3 DNA reads TGTGCCGGCGCCAACCCGGGGGAAAAACTGTTTTTT. Encoded protein: CAGANPGEKLFF.

V gene TRBV2 combines with J gene TRBJ2-7; 7 nucleotides line up with TRBD1. Unmatched junction bases numbered 6, after V lost 6 bases and J lost 1 base. Germline CDR1 is SNHLY and CDR2 is FYNNEI. The CDR3 contains 14 residues. The CDR3 nucleotides read TGTGCCAGCAGAGTTGGGGGACAGTCCTACGAGCAGTACGTC. It encodes CASRVGGQSYEQYV.

The chain couples TRBV11-1 to TRBJ1-5; D is ambiguous. This CDR3 spans 16 amino acids. Germline CDR1 and CDR2: SGHAT and FQDESV (reference sequence). V was cut by 6 bases and J by 2 bases, with 17 bases left in between. This CDR3 reads CASSPDGLKGNQPQHF. For the CDR3, the DNA is TGTGCCAGCAGTCCCGACGGGTTGAAGGGCAATCAGCCCCAGCATTTT.

The rearrangement joins TRBV6-6 to TRBJ1-2; TRBD1 matches at 8 bases. Trimming removed 7 bases from V and 3 bases from J; junction bases left unmatched: 7. The CDR3 length is 14 residues. Germline V gene sequence: CDR1 MNHNY, CDR2 SVGAGI (reference sequence). CDR3 coding DNA: TGTGCCAGCAACTTCGGACAGGGTGACTATGGCTACACCTTC. Translation gives CASNFGQGDYGYTF.